This T cell receptor beta chain was retrieved from a study of T cell responses to AZD1222 COVID-19 vaccine. Generated by immunoSEQ multiplex PCR, the TCRdb table keeps only in-frame clones and is missing some. Of fewer than 85,000 clones detected, 80% to 90% appear once; the ten largest clones hold about 31%. This CDR3 comprises 14 residues. Germline V gives CDR1 SGHRS, CDR2 YFSETQ. Losses at the gene ends were 2 bases for V and 0 bases for J; bases not matched to a gene: 1. The clonotype comes from an adult in good health. The sequencing used peripheral blood, collected on day 0 of AZD1222 vaccination. This chain links TRBV5-1 with TRBJ2-7; TRBD1 agrees at 8 bases. The CDR3 loop is CASSLQGVSYEQYF. CDR3 DNA sequence: TGCGCCAGCAGCTTACAGGGGGTCTCCTACGAGCAGTACTTC.